The rows below give T cell receptor beta chains drawn from one sample of a study of technical replicates of blood from four donors. The assay was immunoSEQ multiplex PCR, and TCRdb's table has in-frame clones only and misses some. The sample has roughly 72,000 clones; around 94% are singletons. Sequenced input: T cells isolated from PBMCs. These receptors were obtained from a human donor in good health. The CDR3 runs from the conserved cysteine through the conserved F or W.

j_gene: TRBJ2-7
v_gene: TRBV7-2
CDR3aa: CASSFEREINEQYF

j_gene: TRBJ2-7
v_gene: TRBV19
CDR3aa: CASSIREMGSYEQYF

j_gene: TRBJ2-3
v_gene: TRBV6-1
CDR3aa: CASSEADRATDTQYF

j_gene: TRBJ1-1
v_gene: TRBV5-6
CDR3aa: CASSFDRGLRTEAFF

j_gene: TRBJ2-5
v_gene: TRBV2
CDR3aa: CASRLAGGLQETQYF

j_gene: TRBJ1-5
v_gene: TRBV9
CDR3aa: CASSVGASNQPQHF

j_gene: TRBJ2-1
v_gene: TRBV30
CDR3aa: CAWSHGGMYNEQFF

j_gene: TRBJ1-4
v_gene: TRBV19
CDR3aa: CASSTAGANEKLFF

j_gene: TRBJ1-4
v_gene: TRBV4-1
CDR3aa: CASSKEGGLNEKLFF

j_gene: TRBJ1-2
v_gene: TRBV20-1
CDR3aa: CSASQLYGYTF

j_gene: TRBJ2-1
v_gene: TRBV2
CDR3aa: CASLRLAGHNEQFF

j_gene: TRBJ2-7
v_gene: TRBV7-3
CDR3aa: CASSPGPGRLKREYDYEQYF

j_gene: TRBJ2-1
v_gene: TRBV7-9
CDR3aa: CASSFVAGVSNEQFF

j_gene: TRBJ2-7
v_gene: TRBV30
CDR3aa: CAGTGDLYEQYF

j_gene: TRBJ1-3
v_gene: TRBV5-1
CDR3aa: CASSPGKGAGNTIYF

j_gene: TRBJ2-7
v_gene: TRBV14
CDR3aa: CASSYRGSSYEQYF

j_gene: TRBJ2-5
v_gene: TRBV7-7
CDR3aa: CASSLGLAGGFQETQYF

j_gene: TRBJ2-7
v_gene: TRBV11-2
CDR3aa: CASSQGREQYF

j_gene: TRBJ2-2
v_gene: TRBV5-1
CDR3aa: CASSLVRELAGELFF

j_gene: TRBJ1-5
v_gene: TRBV7-4
CDR3aa: CASSFRTGQYQPQHF

j_gene: TRBJ1-5
v_gene: TRBV7-9
CDR3aa: CASSLAGLSNQPQHF

j_gene: TRBJ1-5
v_gene: TRBV9
CDR3aa: CASSYGGSNQPQHF

j_gene: TRBJ1-4
v_gene: TRBV21-1
CDR3aa: CASIQGSTNEKLFF

j_gene: TRBJ2-7
v_gene: TRBV5-1
CDR3aa: CASSLETGNYEQYF

j_gene: TRBJ2-7
v_gene: TRBV7-9
CDR3aa: CASRSSGTGNYEQYF

j_gene: TRBJ1-5
v_gene: TRBV19
CDR3aa: CASSIDLETGVNQPQHF

j_gene: TRBJ2-7
v_gene: TRBV7-9
CDR3aa: CASLRQFPFYEQYF

j_gene: TRBJ1-1
v_gene: TRBV19
CDR3aa: CATGGLGGNTEAFF

j_gene: TRBJ2-3
v_gene: TRBV7-2
CDR3aa: CASSSLAGTDTQYF

j_gene: TRBJ2-5
v_gene: TRBV29-1
CDR3aa: CSVQTSGSETQYF

j_gene: TRBJ2-3
v_gene: TRBV6-4
CDR3aa: CASSEQGDTQYF

j_gene: TRBJ2-1
v_gene: TRBV9
CDR3aa: CASSVETYNEQFF

j_gene: TRBJ1-1
v_gene: TRBV6-1
CDR3aa: CASSDLHSTEAFF

j_gene: TRBJ1-4
v_gene: TRBV27
CDR3aa: CASSQDSSNEKLFF

j_gene: TRBJ2-3
v_gene: TRBV7-3
CDR3aa: CASSLSGFATDTQYF

j_gene: TRBJ2-1
v_gene: TRBV9
CDR3aa: CASSENIAGGPNEQFF

j_gene: TRBJ2-3
v_gene: TRBV6-4
CDR3aa: CASSTSGSTDTQYF

j_gene: TRBJ2-1
v_gene: TRBV9
CDR3aa: CASSVRELKANEQFF